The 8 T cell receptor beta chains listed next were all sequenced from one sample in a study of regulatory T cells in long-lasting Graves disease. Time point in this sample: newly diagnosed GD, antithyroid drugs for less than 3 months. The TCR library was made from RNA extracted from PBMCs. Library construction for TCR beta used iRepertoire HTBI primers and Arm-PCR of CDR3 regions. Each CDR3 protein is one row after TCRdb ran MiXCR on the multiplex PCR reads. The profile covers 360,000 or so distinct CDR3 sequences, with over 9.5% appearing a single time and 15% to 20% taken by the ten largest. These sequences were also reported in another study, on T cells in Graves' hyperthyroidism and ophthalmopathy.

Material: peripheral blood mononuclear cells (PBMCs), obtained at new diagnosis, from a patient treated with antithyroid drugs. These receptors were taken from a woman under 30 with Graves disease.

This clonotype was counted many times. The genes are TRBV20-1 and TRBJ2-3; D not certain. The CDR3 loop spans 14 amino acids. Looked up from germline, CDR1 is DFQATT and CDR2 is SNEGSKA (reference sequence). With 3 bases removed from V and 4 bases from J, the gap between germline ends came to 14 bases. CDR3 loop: CSASILPYADTQYF. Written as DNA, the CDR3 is TGCAGTGCTAGTATCCTTCCTTACGCAGATACGCAGTATTTT.

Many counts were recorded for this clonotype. The CDR3 is CASSLDLEASETQYF. As DNA, the CDR3 is TGTGCCAGCAGCTTAGATCTCGAAGCTTCCGAGACCCAGTACTTC. The chain carries TRBV11-2 and TRBJ2-5; D unclear. From germline, CDR1 is SGHAT and CDR2 FQNNGV. V was cut by 0 bases and J by 5 bases, with 13 bases left in between. The CDR3 has 15 residues.

CDR3 sequence: CSAIDFGLGDEKLFF. DNA of the CDR3: TGCAGTGCTATCGACTTCGGGCTCGGAGATGAAAAACTGTTTTTT. This chain uses TRBV20-1 with TRBJ1-4; D is unclear. Germline V gene sequence: CDR1 DFQATT, CDR2 SNEGSKA (reference sequence). V dropped 4 bases and J dropped 6 bases, with 18 bases sitting between them. The CDR3 has 15 amino acids.

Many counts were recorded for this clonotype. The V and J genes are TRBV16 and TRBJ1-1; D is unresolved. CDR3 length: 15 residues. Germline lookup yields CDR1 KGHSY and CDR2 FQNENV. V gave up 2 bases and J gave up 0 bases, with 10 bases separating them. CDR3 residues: CASSQGHIMNTEAFF. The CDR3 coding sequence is TGTGCCAGCAGCCAAGGGCATATTATGAACACTGAAGCTTTCTTT.

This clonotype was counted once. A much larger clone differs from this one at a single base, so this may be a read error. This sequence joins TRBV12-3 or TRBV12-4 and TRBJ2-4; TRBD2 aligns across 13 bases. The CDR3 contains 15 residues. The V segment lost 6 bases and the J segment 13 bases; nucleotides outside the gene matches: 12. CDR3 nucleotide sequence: TGTGCCAGCAGCCCAACTAGCGGGAGGGGTGATGAGCAGTACTTC. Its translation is CASSPTSGRGDEQYF.

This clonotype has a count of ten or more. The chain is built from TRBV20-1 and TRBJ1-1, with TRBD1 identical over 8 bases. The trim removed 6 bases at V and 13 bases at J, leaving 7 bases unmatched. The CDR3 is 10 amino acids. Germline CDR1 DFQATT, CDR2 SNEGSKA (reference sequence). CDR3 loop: CSATGQGGFF. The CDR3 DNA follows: TGCAGTGCCACAGGACAGGGTGGTTTCTTT.

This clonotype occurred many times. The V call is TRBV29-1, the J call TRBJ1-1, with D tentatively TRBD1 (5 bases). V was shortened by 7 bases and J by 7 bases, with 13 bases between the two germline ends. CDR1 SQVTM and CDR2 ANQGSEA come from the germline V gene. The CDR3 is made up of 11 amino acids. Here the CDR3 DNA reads TGCAGCGCCAGACAGACTATTGAAGCTTTCTTT. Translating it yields CSARQTIEAFF.

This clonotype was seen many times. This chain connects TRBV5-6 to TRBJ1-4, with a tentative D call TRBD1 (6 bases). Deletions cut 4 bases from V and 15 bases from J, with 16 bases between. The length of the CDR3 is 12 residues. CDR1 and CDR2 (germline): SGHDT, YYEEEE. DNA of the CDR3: TGTGCCAGCAGCCGTCGGGACATTGTAGTGTTTTTT. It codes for CASSRRDIVVFF.